Following are 25 T cell receptor beta chains from one sample sequenced in a study of technical replicates of blood from a few donors. TCRdb's copy holds only in-frame clones and misses some; the assay was immunoSEQ multiplex PCR. The sample consists of 59,000 or so clones, over 85% of them appearing once. Input material: PBMCs. The source of these receptors is a human donor in good health. Some clones in this sample may be carry-over from other donors' samples.

This clone was observed a few times. V gene TRBV4-3 combines with J gene TRBJ1-2; TRBD1 agrees at 8 bases. Trimming at V came to 0 bases and at J to 10 bases, leaving 13 bases not matched to a gene. Germline lookup yields CDR1 LGHNA and CDR2 YSLEER. The CDR3 has 16 amino acids. The DNA for the CDR3 is TGCGCCAGCAGCCAAGATCTATTTGACAGGGGCCGCGACTACACCTTC. It is translated as CASSQDLFDRGRDYTF.

The chain couples TRBV5-1 to TRBJ2-1; 13 bases fit TRBD2. V dropped 3 bases and J dropped 0; count of bases not matched to a gene: 9. Germline V gene lookup returns CDR1 SGHRS and CDR2 YFSETQ. This CDR3 region has 19 residues. CDR3 bases: TGCGCCAGCAGCTCCATGACTAGCGGGGGGTTAACCTCCTACAATGAGCAGTTCTTC. Protein: CASSSMTSGGLTSYNEQFF. Filled out from reference TRBV5-1 and TRBJ2-1, the complete variable domain reads KAGVTQTPRYLIKTRGQQVTLSCSPISGHRSVSWYQQTPGQGLQFLFEYFSETQRNKGNFPGRFSGRQFSNSRSEMNVSTLELGDSALYLCASSSMTSGGLTSYNEQFFGPGTRLTVL.

V and J are TRBV29-1 and TRBJ1-2; unclear D gene. The germline gives CDR1 SQVTM, CDR2 ANQGSEA. The CDR3 has 12 amino acids. Trimming cost V 7 bases and J 7 bases, with 16 bases left between them. The CDR3 region is CSAQIQEVGYTF. The CDR3 DNA sequence: TGCAGCGCCCAAATCCAGGAAGTTGGCTACACCTTC.

The chain links TRBV5-4 to TRBJ2-1, with D perhaps matching TRBD2 (5 bases). This CDR3 spans 12 amino acids. Trimming removed 4 bases at V and 9 bases at J, with 11 bases between. From germline, CDR1 is SGHNT and CDR2 YYREEE (reference sequence). In DNA, the CDR3 is TGTGCCAGCAGCCCATATCGGGGTGAGCAGTTCTTC. It is translated as CASSPYRGEQFF.

The rearrangement uses TRBV6-5 and TRBJ2-1; TRBD2 matches 10 bases. The V segment lost 2 bases and the J segment 7 bases; nucleotides outside the gene matches: 5. Germline V gives CDR1 MNHEY, CDR2 SVGAGI. This CDR3 contains 15 residues. CDR3 amino acids: CASSYGASGGNEQFF. CDR3 sequence (DNA): TGTGCCAGCAGTTACGGAGCTAGCGGGGGTAATGAGCAGTTCTTC.

The gene calls are TRBV7-6 and TRBJ2-1; D possibly corresponds to TRBD2 (6 bases). The CDR3 consists of 15 residues. Trimming shortened V by 1 base and J by 4 bases, and 11 bases separated the two germline ends. Germline V gene sequence: CDR1 SGHVS, CDR2 FNYEAQ. This CDR3 reads CASSLVGLPYNEQFF. In nucleotides, the CDR3 is TGTGCCAGCAGCTTAGTAGGACTACCATACAATGAGCAGTTCTTC.

The chain couples TRBV5-1 to TRBJ2-1; the D gene is possibly TRBD2 (6 bases). The length of the CDR3 is 14 residues. Germline loops: CDR1 SGHRS, CDR2 YFSETQ. Deletions cut 0 bases from V and 7 bases from J, with 11 bases between. CDR3 region: CASSLAGSRNEQFF. CDR3 bases: TGCGCCAGCAGCTTGGCCGGGAGTCGGAATGAGCAGTTCTTC. The variable domain in full, completed from reference TRBV5-1 and TRBJ2-1, reads KAGVTQTPRYLIKTRGQQVTLSCSPISGHRSVSWYQQTPGQGLQFLFEYFSETQRNKGNFPGRFSGRQFSNSRSEMNVSTLELGDSALYLCASSLAGSRNEQFFGPGTRLTVL.

The CDR3 sequence is CASSDGGLDNSPLHF. In DNA, the CDR3 is TGTGCCAGCAGTGACGGTGGGCTGGATAATTCACCCCTCCACTTT. The chain links TRBV27 to TRBJ1-6, with D unresolved. Germline assignment: CDR1 MNHEY and CDR2 SMNVEV (reference sequence). Trimming removed 5 bases at V and 5 bases at J, with 13 bases between. This CDR3 region has 15 residues.

V is TRBV27 and J is TRBJ2-7, with 15 bases lining up with TRBD2. The CDR3 runs to 17 residues. Germline V gene sequence: CDR1 MNHEY, CDR2 SMNVEV (reference sequence). Germline trimming cut 3 bases from V and 4 bases from J; bases unmatched to any gene: 7. DNA of the CDR3: TGTGCCAGCAGTTTGGCGGGACTAGCGGGAGGTCTTTACGAGCAGTACTTC. Amino acids: CASSLAGLAGGLYEQYF.

V gene TRBV4-3 combines with J gene TRBJ2-7; D is undetermined. The germline V and J ends were trimmed by 7 bases and 4 bases, with 5 bases remaining between them. The V gene's germline CDR1 is LGHNA and CDR2 YSLEER. The CDR3 extends over 10 amino acids. The CDR3: CASTVYEQYF. CDR3 DNA sequence: TGCGCCAGCACCGTTTACGAGCAGTACTTC.

This chain connects TRBV7-9 to TRBJ1-6; 7 bases are shared with TRBD1. Losses at the gene ends were 5 bases for V and 1 base for J; bases not matched to a gene: 11. From germline, CDR1 is SEHNR and CDR2 FQNEAQ (reference sequence). The CDR3 is made up of 18 amino acids. The CDR3 coding sequence is TGTGCCAGCAGCGAAGACAGGGTGGCAGGGTCCTATAATTCACCCCTCCACTTT. It is translated as CASSEDRVAGSYNSPLHF. Together with reference TRBV7-9 and TRBJ1-6, the CDR3 gives the full variable domain: DTGVSQNPRHKITKRGQNVTFRCDPISEHNRLYWYRQTLGQGPEFLTYFQNEAQLEKSRLLSDRFSAERPKGSFSTLEIQRTEQGDSAMYLCASSEDRVAGSYNSPLHFGNGTRLTVT.

The count of this clone is one. V usage is TRBV6-5 and J usage is TRBJ1-5, with a tentative D call TRBD1 (5 bases). V lost 6 bases, J lost 7 bases, and 19 bases lay in between. Germline assignment: CDR1 MNHEY and CDR2 SVGAGI. The CDR3 has 15 amino acids. The CDR3 coding sequence is TGTGCCAGCAGCCTTGGGGCGTCTAGGGGCCAGCCCCAGCATTTT. This translates into CASSLGASRGQPQHF.

The chain recombines TRBV7-3 with TRBJ2-1; 7 bases align to TRBD2. Germline CDR1 is SGHTA and CDR2 is FQGTGA. The CDR3 length is 15 residues. V was pared by 1 base and J by 9 bases, with 9 bases of the junction left unmatched. The CDR3 here is CASSLMSGLVGEQFF. DNA for the CDR3: TGTGCCAGCAGCTTAATGTCTGGACTAGTTGGTGAGCAGTTCTTC.

This chain joins TRBV6-4 and TRBJ2-3; TRBD2 agrees at 12 bases. The CDR3 is 15 residues long. Germline CDR1 and CDR2: MRHNA and SNTAGT. Trimming took 4 bases from V and 3 from J; bases not matched to a gene: 2. CDR3 nucleotides: TGTGCCAGCAGTGCACTAGCGGGGGGAACAGATACGCAGTATTTT. It encodes CASSALAGGTDTQYF.

The chain has TRBV27 and TRBJ1-2; 10 bases are shared with TRBD1. The CDR3 is 15 residues long. The junction had 10 bases not matched to a gene; V was cut back by 5 bases and J by 7 bases. In germline, CDR1 is MNHEY, CDR2 SMNVEV (reference sequence). In nucleotides, the CDR3 is TGTGCCAGCAGTGCCCTCCGGGACAGGGGAGGTGGCTACACCTTC. Residues: CASSALRDRGGGYTF.

The CDR3 loop is CASSLYARGNEQFF. DNA of the CDR3: TGTGCCAGCAGCTTATACGCACGAGGGAATGAGCAGTTCTTC. The V call is TRBV11-1, the J call TRBJ2-1, with TRBD2 as a possible D gene (5 bases). Trimming removed 2 bases at V and 7 bases at J, with 12 bases between. The CDR3 is 14 residues long. CDR1 and CDR2 (germline): SGHAT, FQDESV (reference sequence).

The genes are TRBV18 and TRBJ1-2; the match to TRBD1 covers 7 bases. Germline V CDR1 and CDR2: KGHSH, LQKENI. The CDR3 runs 12 residues. V was pared by 2 bases and J by 7 bases, with 1 base of the junction left unmatched. The CDR3: CASSPDRAGYTF. Here the CDR3 DNA reads TGTGCCAGCTCACCAGACAGGGCTGGCTACACCTTC.

The rearrangement uses TRBV2 and TRBJ2-5; a weak D match, TRBD2 (6 bases). Deletions cut 7 bases from V and 5 bases from J, with 17 bases between. Germline V gene lookup returns CDR1 SNHLY and CDR2 FYNNEI. CDR3 length: 14 amino acids. The CDR3 DNA reads as TGTGCCAGCATGGGGTCGACTAGAAGTGAGACCCAGTACTTC. It is translated as CASMGSTRSETQYF.

The rearrangement links TRBV6-5 to TRBJ2-1; D possibly corresponds to TRBD2 (5 bases). CDR1 and CDR2 from the germline V gene are MNHEY and SVGAGI. The CDR3 contains 15 residues. Trimming took off 7 bases at V and 0 bases at J, with 13 bases between the two ends. The CDR3 loop is CASTKIGSSYNEQFF. The CDR3 DNA sequence: TGTGCCAGCACCAAGATAGGGAGCTCCTACAATGAGCAGTTCTTC.

The genes are TRBV6-5 and TRBJ2-7, with a tentative D call TRBD2 (7 bases). This CDR3 spans 15 amino acids. V shed 8 bases and J shed 1 base, with 18 bases lying between them. Germline loops: CDR1 MNHEY, CDR2 SVGAGI. CDR3 in DNA: TGTGCCAGCGCCCTGGGGGGGGCGCCGTCCTACGAGCAGTACTTC. Protein product: CASALGGAPSYEQYF.

This chain links TRBV12-5 with TRBJ2-7; D perhaps matches TRBD2 (6 bases). The germline V and J ends were trimmed by 1 base and 2 bases, with 12 bases remaining between them. In germline, CDR1 is LGHNT, CDR2 FRNRAP. This CDR3 is built from 15 residues. DNA for the CDR3: TGTGCTAGTGGTTTGGATCAGGGAGGCGCCTACGAGCAGTACTTC. Translation gives CASGLDQGGAYEQYF. The full variable domain, with the rest looked up from reference TRBV12-5 and TRBJ2-7, is DARVTQTPRHKVTEMGQEVTMRCQPILGHNTVFWYRQTMMQGLELLAYFRNRAPLDDSGMPKDRFSAEMPDATLATLKIQPSEPRDSAVYFCASGLDQGGAYEQYFGPGTRLTVT.

V is TRBV7-9 and J is TRBJ2-2; D may be TRBD1 (7 bases). The CDR3 loop spans 16 amino acids. CDR1 and CDR2 from the germline V gene are SEHNR and FQNEAQ (reference sequence). Trimming shortened V by 0 bases and J by 4 bases, and 12 bases separated the two germline ends. The chain's CDR3 is CASSLAVRGATGELFF. The DNA of the CDR3 is TGTGCCAGCAGCTTAGCTGTCAGGGGGGCCACCGGGGAGCTGTTTTTT.

The genes are TRBV2 and TRBJ2-7, with a possible D match to TRBD2 (5 bases). From germline, CDR1 is SNHLY and CDR2 FYNNEI. The CDR3 spans 14 residues. V lost 7 bases to trimming and J lost 0 bases, with 13 bases between them. DNA for the CDR3: TGTGCCAGCACCGCGGGCCAGAACTCCTACGAGCAGTACTTC. It encodes CASTAGQNSYEQYF.

The CDR3 here is CASSQEGRARRTGELFF. The CDR3 bases are TGCGCCAGCAGCCAAGAAGGCAGGGCGCGCCGCACCGGGGAGCTGTTTTTT. The J gene is TRBJ2-2, the V gene TRBV4-3; tentatively, D is TRBD1 (5 bases). CDR3 length: 17 amino acids. Germline loops: CDR1 LGHNA, CDR2 YSLEER. Trimming left V 0 bases short and J 4 bases short, with 15 bases between.

The chain carries TRBV5-1 and TRBJ2-3; 8 bases align to TRBD2. CDR1 and CDR2 (germline): SGHRS, YFSETQ. Unmatched junction bases numbered 7, after V lost 2 bases and J lost 5 bases. The CDR3 extends over 15 amino acids. CDR3 nucleotides: TGCGCCAGCAGCTTTGAGTCGGGGGGGCAAGATACGCAGTATTTT. Translated, it gives CASSFESGGQDTQYF.